This T cell receptor beta chain was documented in a study of cytomegalovirus exposure and HLA in healthy donors. Healthy donors of bone marrow made up the group. In nominal health when sampled, donors likely had unrecorded immune exposures nonetheless. A multiplex PCR was run with 60 Vbeta primers and 13 Jbeta primers. Produced via immunoSEQ multiplex PCR; TCRdb's table is partial and in-frame only. In the table there are some 150,000 clones, approximately 65% of which are singletons. This CDR3 is built from 16 residues. J gave up 1 base and V 4 bases, and 6 bases lay outside the gene matches. CDR1 LGHNA and CDR2 YNFKEQ come from the germline V gene. This clone was seen a few times. Its antigen is not known. The study, taken as a whole, reports: Later on, a genetic analysis was performed. It linked a missense variant in DCLRE1C with V- and J-gene trimming of TCR beta. Generally TCR sequences proved uncommon, though certain public TCRs appeared in numerous donors.

Material for sequencing was PBMCs. This rearrangement joins TRBV4-2 to TRBJ2-2; 7 nucleotides align to TRBD2. The sequence was obtained from a man aged 40-49 years in good health and CMV-seronegative. The CDR3 protein is CASSPRAGMNTGELFF. The CDR3 nucleotides are TGTGCCAGCAGCCCACGAGCGGGGATGAACACCGGGGAGCTGTTTTTT.